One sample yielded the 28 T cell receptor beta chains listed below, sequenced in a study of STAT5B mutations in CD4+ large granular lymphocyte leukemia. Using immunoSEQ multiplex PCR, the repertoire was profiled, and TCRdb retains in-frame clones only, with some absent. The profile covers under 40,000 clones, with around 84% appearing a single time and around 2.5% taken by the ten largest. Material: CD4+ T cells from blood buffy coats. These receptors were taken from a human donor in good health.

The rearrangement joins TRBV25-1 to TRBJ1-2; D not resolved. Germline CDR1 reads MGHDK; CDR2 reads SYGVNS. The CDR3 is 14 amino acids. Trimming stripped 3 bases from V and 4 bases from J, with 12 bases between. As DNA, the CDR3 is TGTGCCAGCAGTGACTCCCCCGCCCCCTATGGCTACACCTTC. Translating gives CASSDSPAPYGYTF.

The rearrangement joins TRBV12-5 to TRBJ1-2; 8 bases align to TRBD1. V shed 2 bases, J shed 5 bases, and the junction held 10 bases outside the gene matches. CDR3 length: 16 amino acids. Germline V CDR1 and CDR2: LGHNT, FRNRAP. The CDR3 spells CASGLIPGQDSYGYTF. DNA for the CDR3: TGTGCTAGTGGTTTGATTCCGGGACAGGACTCTTATGGCTACACCTTC.

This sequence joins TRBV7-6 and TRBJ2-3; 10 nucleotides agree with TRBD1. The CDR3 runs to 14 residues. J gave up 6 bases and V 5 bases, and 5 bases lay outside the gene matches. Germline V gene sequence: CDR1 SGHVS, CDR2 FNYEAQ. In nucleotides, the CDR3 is TGTGCCAGCAGCCCCGGGACAGGGGAGGATACGCAGTATTTT. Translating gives CASSPGTGEDTQYF.

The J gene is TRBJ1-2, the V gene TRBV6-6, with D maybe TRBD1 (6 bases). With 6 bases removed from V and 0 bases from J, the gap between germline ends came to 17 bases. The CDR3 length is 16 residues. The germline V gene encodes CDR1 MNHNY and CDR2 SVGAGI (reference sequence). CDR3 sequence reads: CASSNPQGTTNYGYTF. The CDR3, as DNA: TGTGCCAGCAGCAACCCACAGGGAACGACTAACTATGGCTACACCTTC.

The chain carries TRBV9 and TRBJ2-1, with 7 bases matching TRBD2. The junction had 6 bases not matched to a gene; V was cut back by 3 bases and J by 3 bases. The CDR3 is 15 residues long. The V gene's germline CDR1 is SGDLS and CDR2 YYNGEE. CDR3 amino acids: CASSASGEGYNEQFF. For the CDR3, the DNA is TGTGCCAGCAGCGCTAGCGGCGAGGGCTACAATGAGCAGTTCTTC.

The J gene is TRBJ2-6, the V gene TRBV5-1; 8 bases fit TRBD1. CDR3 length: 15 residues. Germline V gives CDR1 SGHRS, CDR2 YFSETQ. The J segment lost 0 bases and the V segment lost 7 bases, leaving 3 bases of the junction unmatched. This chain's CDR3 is CASGQGTSGANVLTF. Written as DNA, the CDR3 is TGCGCCAGCGGACAGGGAACCTCTGGGGCCAACGTCCTGACTTTC.

CDR3 DNA sequence: TGCAGTGCTGGGACGAACACTGAAGCTTTCTTT. Translating it yields CSAGTNTEAFF. J is TRBJ1-1 and V is TRBV20-1, with D perhaps TRBD1 (5 bases). V was shortened by 5 bases and J by 1 base, with 5 bases between the two germline ends. The CDR3 is 11 amino acids. The germline gives CDR1 DFQATT, CDR2 SNEGSKA (reference sequence).

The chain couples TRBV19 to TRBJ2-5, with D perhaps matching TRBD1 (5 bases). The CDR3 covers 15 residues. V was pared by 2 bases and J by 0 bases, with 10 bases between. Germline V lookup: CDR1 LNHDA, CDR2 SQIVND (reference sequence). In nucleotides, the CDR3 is TGTGCCAGTAGTATATCTCGGACATACCAAGAGACCCAGTACTTC. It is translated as CASSISRTYQETQYF.

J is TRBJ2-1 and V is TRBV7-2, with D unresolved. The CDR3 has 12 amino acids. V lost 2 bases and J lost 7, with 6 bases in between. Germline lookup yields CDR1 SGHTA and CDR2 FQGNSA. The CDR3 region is CASSLHANEQFF. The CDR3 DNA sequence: TGTGCCAGCAGCTTACACGCGAATGAGCAGTTCTTC. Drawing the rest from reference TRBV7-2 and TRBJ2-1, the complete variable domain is GAGVSQSPSNKVTEKGKDVELRCDPISGHTALYWYRQSLGQGLEFLIYFQGNSAPDKSGLPSDRFSAERTGGSVSTLTIQRTQQEDSAVYLCASSLHANEQFFGPGTRLTVL.

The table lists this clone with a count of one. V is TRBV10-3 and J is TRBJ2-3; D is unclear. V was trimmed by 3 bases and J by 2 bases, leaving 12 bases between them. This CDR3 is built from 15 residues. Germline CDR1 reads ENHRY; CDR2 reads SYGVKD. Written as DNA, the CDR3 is TGTGCCATCAGTGATTTCACCATAAACACAGATACGCAGTATTTT. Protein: CAISDFTINTDTQYF.

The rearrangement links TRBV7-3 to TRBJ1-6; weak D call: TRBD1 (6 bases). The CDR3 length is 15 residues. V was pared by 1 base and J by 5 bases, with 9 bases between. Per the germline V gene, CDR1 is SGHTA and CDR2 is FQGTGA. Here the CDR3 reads CASSLMAGDNSPLHF. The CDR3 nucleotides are TGTGCCAGCAGCTTAATGGCAGGGGATAATTCACCCCTCCACTTT.

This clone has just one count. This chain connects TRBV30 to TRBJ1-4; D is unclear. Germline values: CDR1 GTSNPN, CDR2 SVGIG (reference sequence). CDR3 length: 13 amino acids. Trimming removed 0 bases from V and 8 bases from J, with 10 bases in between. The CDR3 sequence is CAWSVPVVEKLFF. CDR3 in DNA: TGTGCCTGGAGTGTACCGGTCGTGGAAAAACTGTTTTTT.

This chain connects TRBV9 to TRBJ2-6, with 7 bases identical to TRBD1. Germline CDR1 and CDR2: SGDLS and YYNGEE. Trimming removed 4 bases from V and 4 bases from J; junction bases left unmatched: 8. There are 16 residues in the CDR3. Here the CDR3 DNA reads TGTGCCAGCAGCCCCCGACAGGGAGCCGGGGCCAACGTCCTGACTTTC. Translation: CASSPRQGAGANVLTF.

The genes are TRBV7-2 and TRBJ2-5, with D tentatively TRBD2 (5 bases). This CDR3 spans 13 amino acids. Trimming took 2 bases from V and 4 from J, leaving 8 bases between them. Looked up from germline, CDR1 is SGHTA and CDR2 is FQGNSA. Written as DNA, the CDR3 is TGTGCCAGCAGCTTACAGCGGTCAGAGACCCAGTACTTC. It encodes CASSLQRSETQYF.

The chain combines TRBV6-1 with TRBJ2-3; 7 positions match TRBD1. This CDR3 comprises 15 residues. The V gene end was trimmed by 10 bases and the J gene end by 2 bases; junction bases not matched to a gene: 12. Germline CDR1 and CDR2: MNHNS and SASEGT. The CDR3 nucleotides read TGTGCCACCGCGAGACAGGGAATCTCCACAGATACGCAGTATTTT. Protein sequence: CATARQGISTDTQYF.

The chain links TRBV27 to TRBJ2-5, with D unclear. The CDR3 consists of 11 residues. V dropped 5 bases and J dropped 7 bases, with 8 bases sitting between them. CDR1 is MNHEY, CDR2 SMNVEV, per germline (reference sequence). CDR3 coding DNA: TGTGCCAGCAGTCAGTTGGGGACCCAGTACTTC. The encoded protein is CASSQLGTQYF.

The CDR3 region is CASSLGGTTNEKLFF. CDR3 coding DNA: TGCGCCAGCAGCTTGGGGGGGACTACTAATGAAAAACTGTTTTTT. The rearrangement joins TRBV5-1 to TRBJ1-4; D perhaps matches TRBD1 (5 bases). From germline, CDR1 is SGHRS and CDR2 YFSETQ. This CDR3 has 15 residues. Trimming pared 0 bases from V and 2 bases from J, leaving 8 bases between.

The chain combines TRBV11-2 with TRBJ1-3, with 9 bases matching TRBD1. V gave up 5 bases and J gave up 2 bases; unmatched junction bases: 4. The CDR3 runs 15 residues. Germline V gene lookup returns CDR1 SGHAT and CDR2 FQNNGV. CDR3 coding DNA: TGTGCCAGCAGCCCTTGGACAGGGGCTGGAAACACCATATATTTT. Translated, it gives CASSPWTGAGNTIYF.

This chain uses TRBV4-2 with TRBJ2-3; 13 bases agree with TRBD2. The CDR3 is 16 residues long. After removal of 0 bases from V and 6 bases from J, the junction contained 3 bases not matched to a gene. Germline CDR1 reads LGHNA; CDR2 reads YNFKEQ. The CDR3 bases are TGTGCCAGCAGCCAAGAGCGGACTAGCGGGAGCGATACGCAGTATTTT. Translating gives CASSQERTSGSDTQYF.

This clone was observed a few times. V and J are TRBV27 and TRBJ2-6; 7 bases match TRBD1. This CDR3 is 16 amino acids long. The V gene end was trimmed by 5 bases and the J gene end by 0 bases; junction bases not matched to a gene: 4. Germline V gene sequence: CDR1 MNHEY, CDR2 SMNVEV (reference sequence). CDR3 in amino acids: CASSITGVSGANVLTF. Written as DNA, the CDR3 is TGTGCCAGCAGTATTACAGGGGTCTCTGGGGCCAACGTCCTGACTTTC.

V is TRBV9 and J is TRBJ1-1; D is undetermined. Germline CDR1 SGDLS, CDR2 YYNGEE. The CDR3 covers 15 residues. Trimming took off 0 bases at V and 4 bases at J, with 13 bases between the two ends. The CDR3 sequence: CASSVADRTITEAFF. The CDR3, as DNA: TGTGCCAGCAGCGTAGCTGACCGGACGATCACTGAAGCTTTCTTT.

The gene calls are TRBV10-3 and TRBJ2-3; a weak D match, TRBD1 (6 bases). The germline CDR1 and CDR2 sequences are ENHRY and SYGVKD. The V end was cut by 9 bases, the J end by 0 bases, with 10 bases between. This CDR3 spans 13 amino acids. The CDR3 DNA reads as TGTGCCATAGGGGGAATTAGCACAGATACGCAGTATTTT. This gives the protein CAIGGISTDTQYF.

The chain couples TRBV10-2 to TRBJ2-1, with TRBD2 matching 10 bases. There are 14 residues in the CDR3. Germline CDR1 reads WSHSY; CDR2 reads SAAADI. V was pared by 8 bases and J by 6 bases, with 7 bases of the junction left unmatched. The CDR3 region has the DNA TGCGCCAGCTCTTTAGCGGGAGGACGCAATGAGCAGTTCTTC. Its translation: CASSLAGGRNEQFF.

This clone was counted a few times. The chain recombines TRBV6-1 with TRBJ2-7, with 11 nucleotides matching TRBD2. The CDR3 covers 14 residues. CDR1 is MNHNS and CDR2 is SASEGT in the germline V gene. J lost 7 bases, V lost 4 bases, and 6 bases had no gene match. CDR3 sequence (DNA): TGTGCCAGCAGTGGATCGGGACTAGCGGTAGAGCAGTACTTC. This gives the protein CASSGSGLAVEQYF.

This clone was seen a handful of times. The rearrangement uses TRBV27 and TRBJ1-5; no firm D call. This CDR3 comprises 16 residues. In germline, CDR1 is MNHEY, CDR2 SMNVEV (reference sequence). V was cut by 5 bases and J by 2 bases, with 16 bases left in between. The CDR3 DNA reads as TGTGCCAGCAGTCCAAGCCCGGGGTCGGGCAATCAGCCCCAGCATTTT. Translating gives CASSPSPGSGNQPQHF.

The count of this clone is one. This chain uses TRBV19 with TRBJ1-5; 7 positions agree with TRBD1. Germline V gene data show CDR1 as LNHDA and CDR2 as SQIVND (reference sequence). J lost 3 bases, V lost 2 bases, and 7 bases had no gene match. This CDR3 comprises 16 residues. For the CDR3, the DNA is TGTGCCAGTAGTATAAACCTCGGGACAGACAATCAGCCCCAGCATTTT. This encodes CASSINLGTDNQPQHF.

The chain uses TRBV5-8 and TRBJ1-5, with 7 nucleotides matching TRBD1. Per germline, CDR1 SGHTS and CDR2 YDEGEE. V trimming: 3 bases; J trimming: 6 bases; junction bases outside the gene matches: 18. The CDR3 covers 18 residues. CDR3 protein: CASSSFTPFTGDGQPQHF. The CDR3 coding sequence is TGTGCCAGCAGCTCCTTCACACCCTTTACAGGGGACGGTCAGCCCCAGCATTTT.

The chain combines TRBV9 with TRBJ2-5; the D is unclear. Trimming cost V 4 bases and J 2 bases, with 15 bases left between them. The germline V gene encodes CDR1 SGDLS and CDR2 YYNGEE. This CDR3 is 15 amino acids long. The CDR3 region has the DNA TGTGCCAGCAGCCCCAGAAGTGGCCAACAAGAGACCCAGTACTTC. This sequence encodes CASSPRSGQQETQYF.